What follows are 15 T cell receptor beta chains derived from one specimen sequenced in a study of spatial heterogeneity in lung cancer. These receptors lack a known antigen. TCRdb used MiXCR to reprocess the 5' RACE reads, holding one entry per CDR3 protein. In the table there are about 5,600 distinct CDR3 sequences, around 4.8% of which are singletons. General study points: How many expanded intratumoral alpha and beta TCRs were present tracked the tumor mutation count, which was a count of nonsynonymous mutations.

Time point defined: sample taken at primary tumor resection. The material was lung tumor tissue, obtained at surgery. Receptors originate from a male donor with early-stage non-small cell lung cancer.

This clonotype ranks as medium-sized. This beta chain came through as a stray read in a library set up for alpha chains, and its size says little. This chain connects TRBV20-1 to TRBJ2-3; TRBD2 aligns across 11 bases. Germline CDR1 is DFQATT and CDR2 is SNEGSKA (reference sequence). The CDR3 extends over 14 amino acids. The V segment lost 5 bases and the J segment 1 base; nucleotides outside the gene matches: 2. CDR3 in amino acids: CSARGLAGTDTQYF. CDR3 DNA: TGCAGTGCTCGGGGACTAGCGGGCACAGATACGCAGTATTTT.

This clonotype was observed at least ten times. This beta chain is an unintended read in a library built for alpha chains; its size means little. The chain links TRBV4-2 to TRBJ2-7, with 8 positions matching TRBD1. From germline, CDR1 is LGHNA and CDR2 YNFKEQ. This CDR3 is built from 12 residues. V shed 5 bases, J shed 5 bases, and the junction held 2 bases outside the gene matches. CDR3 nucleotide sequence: TGTGCCAGCAGCTTGGACAGGGACGAGCAGTACTTC. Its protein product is CASSLDRDEQYF.

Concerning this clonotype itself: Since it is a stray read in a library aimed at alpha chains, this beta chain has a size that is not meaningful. The CDR3 bases are TGTGCCAGCAGCTTCCGAACTACAGAGCAGTACTTC. Its translation is CASSFRTTEQYF. The chain uses TRBV5-4 and TRBJ2-7; no reliable D call. The germline gives CDR1 SGHNT, CDR2 YYREEE (reference sequence). This CDR3 is 12 amino acids long. Trimming removed 2 bases at V and 7 bases at J, with 10 bases between.

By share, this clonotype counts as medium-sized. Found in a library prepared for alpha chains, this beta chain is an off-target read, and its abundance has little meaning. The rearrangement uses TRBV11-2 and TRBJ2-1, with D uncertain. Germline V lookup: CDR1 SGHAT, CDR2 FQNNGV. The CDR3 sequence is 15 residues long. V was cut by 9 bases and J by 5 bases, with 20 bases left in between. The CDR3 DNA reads TGTGCCAGAGGAAACGACTGCCTGACACACAATGAGCAGTTCTTC. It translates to CARGNDCLTHNEQFF.

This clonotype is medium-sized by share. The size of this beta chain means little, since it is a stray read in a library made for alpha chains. In DNA, the CDR3 is TGTGCCAGCAGTTTATCAGGTGCTGGCAAGCAGTACTTC. Translating gives CASSLSGAGKQYF. V usage is TRBV27 and J usage is TRBJ2-7; D is uncertain. V gave up 0 bases and J gave up 8 bases, with 11 bases separating them. The V gene's germline CDR1 is MNHEY and CDR2 SMNVEV (reference sequence). The CDR3 contains 13 residues.

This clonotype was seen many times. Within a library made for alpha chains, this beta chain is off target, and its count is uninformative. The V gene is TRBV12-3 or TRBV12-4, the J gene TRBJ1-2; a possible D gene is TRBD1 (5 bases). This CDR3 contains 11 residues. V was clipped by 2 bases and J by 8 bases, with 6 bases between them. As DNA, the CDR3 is TGTGCCAGCAGTTTACGGGGGGGCTACACCTTC. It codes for CASSLRGGYTF.

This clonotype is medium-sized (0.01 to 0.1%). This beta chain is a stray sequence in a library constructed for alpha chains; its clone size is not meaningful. DNA for the CDR3: TGTGCCAGCAGCTTAGTGGGACAGACGTTAAACACCGGGGAGCTGTTTTTT. Translated: CASSLVGQTLNTGELFF. The chain carries TRBV7-2 and TRBJ2-2, with 7 bases matching TRBD1. Germline V gives CDR1 SGHTA, CDR2 FQGNSA. The CDR3 length is 17 residues. The junction had 7 bases not matched to a gene; V was cut back by 1 base and J by 2 bases.

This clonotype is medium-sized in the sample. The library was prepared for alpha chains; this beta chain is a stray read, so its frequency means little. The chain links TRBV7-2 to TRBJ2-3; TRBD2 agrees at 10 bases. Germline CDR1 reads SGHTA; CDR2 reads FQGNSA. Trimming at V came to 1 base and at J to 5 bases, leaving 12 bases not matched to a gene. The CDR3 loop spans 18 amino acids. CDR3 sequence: CASSLVGSGGTLIDTQYF. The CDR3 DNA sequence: TGTGCCAGCAGCTTAGTTGGTAGCGGGGGGACTCTAATAGATACGCAGTATTTT.

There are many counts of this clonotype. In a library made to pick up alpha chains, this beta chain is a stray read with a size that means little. In DNA, the CDR3 is TGTGCCAGCAGCTATACAGGACAGGGCCACTATGGCTACACCTTC. Protein: CASSYTGQGHYGYTF. The chain carries TRBV12-3 or TRBV12-4 and TRBJ1-2; 8 nucleotides align to TRBD1. CDR3 size: 15 residues. The trim removed 6 bases at V and 3 bases at J, leaving 9 bases unmatched.

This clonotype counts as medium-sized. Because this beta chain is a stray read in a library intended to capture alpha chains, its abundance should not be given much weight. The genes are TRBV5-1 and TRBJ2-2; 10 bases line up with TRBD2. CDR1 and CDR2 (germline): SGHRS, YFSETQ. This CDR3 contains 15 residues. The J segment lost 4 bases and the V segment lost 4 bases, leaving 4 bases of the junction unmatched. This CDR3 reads CASSTGLASTGELFF. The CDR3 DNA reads TGCGCCAGCAGCACGGGACTAGCGTCCACCGGGGAGCTGTTTTTT.

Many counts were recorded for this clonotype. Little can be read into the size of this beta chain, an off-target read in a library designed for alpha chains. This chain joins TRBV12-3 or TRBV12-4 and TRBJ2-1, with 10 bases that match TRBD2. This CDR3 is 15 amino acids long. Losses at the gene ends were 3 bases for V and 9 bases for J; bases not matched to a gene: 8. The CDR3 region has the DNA TGTGCCAGCAGTTTTCAGCGGGAGGGCCTGAGTGAGCAGTTCTTC. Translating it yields CASSFQREGLSEQFF.

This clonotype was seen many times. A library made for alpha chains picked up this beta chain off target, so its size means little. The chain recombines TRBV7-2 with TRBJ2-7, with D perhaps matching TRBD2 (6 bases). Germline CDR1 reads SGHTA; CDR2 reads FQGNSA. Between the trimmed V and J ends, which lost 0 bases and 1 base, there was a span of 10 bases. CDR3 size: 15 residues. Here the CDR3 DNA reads TGTGCCAGCAGCTTAGCGCGGGACGGGTCCTACGAGCAGTACTTC. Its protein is CASSLARDGSYEQYF.

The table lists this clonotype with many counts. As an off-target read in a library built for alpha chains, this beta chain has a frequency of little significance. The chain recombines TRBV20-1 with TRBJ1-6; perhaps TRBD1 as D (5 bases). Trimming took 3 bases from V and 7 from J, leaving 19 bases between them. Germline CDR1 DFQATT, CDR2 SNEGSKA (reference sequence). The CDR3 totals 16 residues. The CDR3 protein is CSASPTAEGLNSPLHF. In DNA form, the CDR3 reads TGCAGTGCTAGTCCGACAGCGGAGGGATTAAATTCACCCCTCCACTTT.

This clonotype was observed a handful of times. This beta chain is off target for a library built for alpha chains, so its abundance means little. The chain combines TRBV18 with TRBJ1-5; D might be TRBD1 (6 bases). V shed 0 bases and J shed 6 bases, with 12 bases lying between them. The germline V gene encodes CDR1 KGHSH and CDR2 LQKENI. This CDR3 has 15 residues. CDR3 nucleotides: TGTGCCAGCTCACCACCGGCAGGGGCCGGTCAGCCCCAGCATTTT. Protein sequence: CASSPPAGAGQPQHF.

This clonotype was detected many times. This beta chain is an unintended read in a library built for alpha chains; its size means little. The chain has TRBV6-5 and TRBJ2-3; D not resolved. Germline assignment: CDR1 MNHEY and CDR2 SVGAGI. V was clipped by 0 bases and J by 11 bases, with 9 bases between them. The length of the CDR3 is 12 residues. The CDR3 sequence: CASSYSATKQYF. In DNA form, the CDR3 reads TGTGCCAGCAGTTACTCAGCCACAAAGCAGTATTTT.